A single sample is the source of the 3 T cell receptor beta chains below, sequenced in a study of blood T cell repertoires in COVID-19. Sequencing used immunoSEQ multiplex PCR; TCRdb keeps in-frame clones, though not all of them. The data hold some 310,000 clones, with roughly 84% observed a single time. Sequenced sample: peripheral blood. These receptors came from a man aged 45 to 65 with active or convalescent COVID-19.

V usage is TRBV6-5 and J usage is TRBJ2-2, with unresolved D. Deletions cut 7 bases from V and 1 base from J, with 13 bases between. The CDR3 extends over 15 amino acids. Germline V gives CDR1 MNHEY, CDR2 SVGAGI. The CDR3 here is CASTRSAGNTGELFF. The CDR3 DNA reads as TGTGCCAGCACCCGGTCGGCAGGGAACACCGGGGAGCTGTTTTTT.

The V and J genes are TRBV29-1 and TRBJ1-2; TRBD1 agrees at 8 bases. In germline, CDR1 is SQVTM, CDR2 ANQGSEA. This CDR3 is 12 amino acids long. V shed 7 bases and J 8 bases; nucleotides not matched to a gene: 9. CDR3 protein: CSAIDRGGGYTF. Written as DNA, the CDR3 is TGCAGCGCAATTGACAGGGGTGGCGGCTACACCTTC. Based on the CDR3 plus reference TRBV29-1 and TRBJ1-2, the full variable domain is SAVISQKPSRDICQRGTSLTIQCQVDSQVTMMFWYRQQPGQSLTLIATANQGSEATYESGFVIDKFPISRPNLTFSTLTVSNMSPEDSSIYLCSAIDRGGGYTFGSGTRLTVV.

The CDR3 nucleotides are TGTGCCAGTAGTGGGACAGGGGACGCTGGAAACACCATATATTTT. This gives the protein CASSGTGDAGNTIYF. V is TRBV19 and J is TRBJ1-3, with 10 positions matching TRBD1. There are 15 residues in the CDR3. The germline CDR1 and CDR2 sequences are LNHDA and SQIVND (reference sequence). Losses at the gene ends were 5 bases for V and 2 bases for J; bases not matched to a gene: 3.